The 3 T cell receptor beta chains given below trace back to one sample, sequenced in a study of blood T cells in healthy people across ages. The authors ran a second PCR of 7 to 11 cycles using a sample-barcoded 5' primer and a J-beta primer mix. Each CDR3 protein is one row after TCRdb ran MiXCR on the 5' RACE reads. The sample records around 850,000 distinct CDR3 sequences, approximately 35% being singletons. The sequencing sample was made of blood. Receptors originate from a man between 18 and 29 years old in good health.

This clonotype showed up just a few times. V usage is TRBV6-2 or TRBV6-3 and J usage is TRBJ2-1; D is unclear. The CDR3 has 13 amino acids. Germline V gene data show CDR1 as MNHEY and CDR2 as SVGEGT. The V end lost 5 bases, the J end lost 6 bases, and 11 bases lay between the germline ends. The CDR3 DNA is TGTGCCAGCAGTCGGGCTCACCGCAATGAGCAGTTCTTC. Amino acid sequence: CASSRAHRNEQFF.

The chain links TRBV11-1 to TRBJ2-1; D remains ambiguous. Germline CDR1 and CDR2: SGHAT and FQDESV (reference sequence). This CDR3 region has 14 residues. V shed 4 bases and J shed 1 base, with 8 bases lying between them. The CDR3 loop is CASSSGRSYNEQFF. CDR3 in DNA: TGTGCCAGCAGCTCAGGCCGTTCCTACAATGAGCAGTTCTTC.

This sequence joins TRBV9 and TRBJ2-2; D call uncertain. The length of the CDR3 is 12 residues. Germline V lookup: CDR1 SGDLS, CDR2 YYNGEE. V gave up 0 bases and J gave up 5 bases, with 2 bases separating them. The CDR3 spells CASSVATGELFF. DNA of the CDR3: TGTGCCAGCAGCGTAGCAACCGGGGAGCTGTTTTTT.